A single sample gave rise to the 8 T cell receptor beta chains below, sequenced in a study of glioma-infiltrating T cells after dendritic cell vaccination. TCRdb's table, derived via immunoSEQ multiplex PCR, lists solely in-frame clones and lacks some. Of more than 95,000 clones in the sample, more than 80% were seen once. Here the sequenced sample was blood, taken before dendritic cell vaccination. The receptors shown here come from a human donor with glioblastoma.

V is TRBV18 and J is TRBJ1-2; 10 positions agree with TRBD1. The ends lost 4 bases at V and 2 bases at J; junction bases unmatched: 22. The germline V gene has CDR1 KGHSH and CDR2 LQKENI. The CDR3 extends over 21 amino acids. The CDR3 nucleotides are TGTGCCAGCTCACATCGTGGCATGGGAACGGGACAGGGGACGCCGAACTATGGCTACACCTTC. As protein: CASSHRGMGTGQGTPNYGYTF.

The J gene is TRBJ2-7, the V gene TRBV5-5; TRBD2 aligns across 7 bases. Germline V lookup: CDR1 SGHKS, CDR2 YYEKEE (reference sequence). This CDR3 has 13 amino acids. V dropped 0 bases and J dropped 7; count of bases not matched to a gene: 4. CDR3: CASSLVPSGEQYF. CDR3 nucleotides: TGTGCCAGCAGCTTGGTACCTAGCGGAGAGCAGTACTTC.

The chain joins TRBV9 to TRBJ2-6, with 7 bases that match TRBD1. Germline CDR1 SGDLS, CDR2 YYNGEE. The CDR3 spans 16 residues. The V segment lost 4 bases and the J segment 2 bases; nucleotides outside the gene matches: 6. Written as DNA, the CDR3 is TGTGCCAGCAGCACCAGGACAGGTACTGGGGCCAACGTCCTGACTTTC. Protein product: CASSTRTGTGANVLTF.

This chain uses TRBV7-2 with TRBJ2-7; TRBD1 is a possible D gene (5 bases). Germline-derived CDR1 and CDR2 are SGHTA and FQGNSA. The V gene lost 3 bases and the J gene lost 0 bases, with 18 bases spanning the gap. The CDR3 covers 17 residues. CDR3 loop: CASSFFSFWGSSYEQYF. In DNA form, the CDR3 reads TGTGCCAGCAGCTTCTTTAGTTTTTGGGGCAGCTCCTACGAGCAGTACTTC.

This sequence joins TRBV12-5 and TRBJ1-2; D remains ambiguous. CDR3 size: 13 residues. Germline V gene sequence: CDR1 LGHNT, CDR2 FRNRAP. Between the trimmed V and J ends, which lost 0 bases and 6 bases, there was a span of 8 bases. In DNA form, the CDR3 reads TGTGCTAGTGGTTTGGTAAACACCGATGGCTACACCTTC. The encoded protein is CASGLVNTDGYTF.

As to this clone: One junction end does not reproduce the germline sequence, and a read error may be involved. Other DNA sequences in the same sample also yield this CDR3. The genes are TRBV7-9 and TRBJ1-6; D possibly corresponds to TRBD1 (5 bases). The length of the CDR3 is 15 residues. Germline CDR1 and CDR2: SEHNR and FQNEAQ (reference sequence). The CDR3 protein is CASSKLGDYNSPLHF. The CDR3 DNA reads as TGTGCCAGCAGTAAACTAGGGGACTATAATTCCCCCCTCCACTTT.

About this clone: The conserved phenylalanine or tryptophan is not found at the CDR3 terminus, so this likely reflects a read error. The V gene is TRBV12-5, the J gene TRBJ1-1, with TRBD1 matching 8 bases. CDR1 is LGHNT and CDR2 is FRNRAP in the germline V gene. V was clipped by 1 base and J by 4 bases; unmatched bases: 2. The CDR3 totals 14 residues. CDR3 in DNA: TGTGCTAGTGGTTTGGGAACAGGGGGCACTGAAGCTTTCTCT. It specifies CASGLGTGGTEAFS.

The chain recombines TRBV5-1 with TRBJ2-5; D is perhaps TRBD2 (5 bases). Trimming took off 1 base at V and 5 bases at J, with 9 bases between the two ends. Germline-derived CDR1 and CDR2 are SGHRS and YFSETQ. There are 13 residues in the CDR3. The CDR3 DNA follows: TGCGCCAGCAGCTTGCGACTACCGGAGACCCAGTACTTC. This translates into CASSLRLPETQYF. Combining the CDR3 with reference TRBV5-1 and TRBJ2-5 gives the whole variable domain KAGVTQTPRYLIKTRGQQVTLSCSPISGHRSVSWYQQTPGQGLQFLFEYFSETQRNKGNFPGRFSGRQFSNSRSEMNVSTLELGDSALYLCASSLRLPETQYFGPGTRLLVL.